This TCR beta chain appears in the sequencing data of a study of blood T cell repertoires in COVID-19 (dated by TCRdb to about 2020). At the level of the whole study: Samples from collaborators originated in the United States, Italy and Spain and spanned both the acute and convalescent phases of COVID-19. Samples were obtained from the ongoing ImmuneRACE study (first 160 participants) and from over a thousand subjects provided by 6 global collaborators. Sample metadata almost always included a de-identified subject ID, COVID-19 status, age in years and sex. The prospective study material was composed of cDNA or gDNA derived from T cells, B-cell-depleted T cells, or PBMCs. The repertoires were released in a freely available public database meant as a resource for research on the immune response to SARS-CoV-2. Where available, HLA class I and class II types were obtained from metadata supplied by the sample provider rather than from assay-based typing. Subjects who had been exposed to COVID-19, were actively infected with it, or had recovered from it provided the deeply sampled blood TCRbeta repertoires that made up the dataset. What the research found in general, with its limitations: The quantity of clinical and demographic metadata differed by source and by participant and was supplied without curation.

The immunoSEQ Assay, a bias-controlled multiplex PCR, was used to amplify TCRbeta CDR3 regions from genomic DNA. On the authors' methods: The number of nucleated cells in each sample was estimated by amplification of reference gene primers within the assay. To quantify the absolute abundance of each unique TCRbeta CDR3 rearrangement, sequence reads were collapsed and filtered. For each sample, productive Simpson clonality was calculated by taking the square root of Simpson's diversity index across productive rearrangements. Entries here come from immuneACCESS through TCRdb and include only in-frame sequences with V and J called. Some clones fail to appear in such tables; in the studies checked, an unresolved V gene covers under half of the shortfall, and the cause of the remainder is unknown. That table is the source of V, J and clone size, and D and trimming were worked out from the DNA. This sample has about 240,000 clones in its table, and about 85% of those were observed once. The top ten hold about 9.4% of the sample.

Regarding this clone: The clone's antigen remains unknown. No clone much larger than this one lies a single base away; base qualities are absent.

Sequences LNHDA (CDR1) and SQIVND (CDR2) are obtained from the germline V gene (reference sequence). The CDR3 measures 15 amino acids from cysteine to phenylalanine. Only the CDR3 DNA is retained, 45 bases long and in frame from the first base. Trimming at the junction amounts to 5 bases on V and 3 bases on J, and the germline ends lie 14 bases apart. At one collaborating source in Seattle, patients were enrolled during active infection and were followed longitudinally through the course of disease. The collaborating institutions used their own protocols to collect whole blood in K2EDTA tubes. For TCRbeta analysis, collaborators shipped samples as frozen whole blood, isolated PBMCs, or DNA extracted from either of those sample types.

This receptor chain uses TRBV19 and TRBJ1-3, with the D segment identity uncertain. Specimen: peripheral blood. The sequence derives from a woman aged 45-65 years with COVID-19, enrolled during active disease. The CDR3 is CASSAEGGGGNTIYF. The DNA sequence is as follows: TGTGCCAGTAGTGCTGAAGGCGGCGGTGGAAACACCATATATTTT.